A single sample gave rise to the 5 T cell receptor beta chains below, sequenced in a study of cytomegalovirus exposure and HLA in healthy donors. Clones were read by immunoSEQ multiplex PCR, and TCRdb kept only the in-frame ones, dropping some. The profile covers under 250,000 clones, with around 78% appearing a single time and about 6% taken by the ten largest. The material sequenced was PBMCs. These TCRs come from a woman younger than 35 in good health and CMV-seronegative.

The rearrangement links TRBV2 to TRBJ1-5; D is ambiguous. V lost 8 bases and J lost 0, with 11 bases in between. CDR3 length: 14 amino acids. The germline V gene has CDR1 SNHLY and CDR2 FYNNEI. The CDR3: CASGPDGSNQPQHF. DNA of the CDR3: TGTGCCAGCGGGCCAGACGGTAGCAATCAGCCCCAGCATTTT.

The chain has TRBV5-6 and TRBJ1-1; D remains ambiguous. CDR3 length equals 13 residues. Germline V gene sequence: CDR1 SGHDT, CDR2 YYEEEE. V was pared by 2 bases and J by 4 bases, with 9 bases between. The CDR3 here is CASSFGRRTEAFF. The CDR3 coding sequence is TGTGCCAGCAGCTTCGGCAGGCGCACTGAAGCTTTCTTT.

This chain links TRBV30 with TRBJ2-3, with D perhaps given as TRBD1 or TRBD2 (6 bases each). The CDR3 covers 17 residues. The V gene's germline CDR1 is GTSNPN and CDR2 SVGIG (reference sequence). Trimming pared 0 bases from V and 0 bases from J, leaving 16 bases between. The CDR3 here is CAWSVGGMISSTDTQYF. Written as DNA, the CDR3 is TGTGCCTGGAGTGTAGGGGGGATGATTTCTAGCACAGATACGCAGTATTTT.

The CDR3 reads CAWTEKGAGETQYF. The CDR3 nucleotides are TGTGCCTGGACCGAAAAGGGGGCCGGGGAGACCCAGTACTTC. V and J are TRBV30 and TRBJ2-5, with 7 bases matching TRBD1. The CDR3 contains 14 residues. The V and J ends lost 4 bases and 5 bases, in that order; junction bases with no gene match: 10. CDR1 is GTSNPN and CDR2 is SVGIG in the germline V gene (reference sequence).

This chain connects TRBV5-1 to TRBJ2-1; D is unresolved. Trimming stripped 0 bases from V and 0 bases from J, with 10 bases between. CDR1 SGHRS and CDR2 YFSETQ come from the germline V gene. The CDR3 is 16 amino acids. CDR3: CASSLGTLTSYNEQFF. The CDR3 bases are TGCGCCAGCAGCTTGGGCACACTGACCTCCTACAATGAGCAGTTCTTC.